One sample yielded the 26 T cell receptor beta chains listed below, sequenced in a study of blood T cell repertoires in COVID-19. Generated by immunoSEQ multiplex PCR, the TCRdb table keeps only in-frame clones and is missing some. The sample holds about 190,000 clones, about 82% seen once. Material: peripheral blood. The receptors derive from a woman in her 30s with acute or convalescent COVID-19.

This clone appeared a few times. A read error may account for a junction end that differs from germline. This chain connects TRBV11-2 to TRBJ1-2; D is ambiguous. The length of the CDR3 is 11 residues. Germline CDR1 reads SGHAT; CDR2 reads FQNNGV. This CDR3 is CASSLQVGSTF. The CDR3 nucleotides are TGTGCCAGCAGCTTACAGGTTGGCTCCACCTTC.

In DNA, the CDR3 is TGTGCCAGCAGCCCGGCAACAGGACGGGCAGAGACCCAGTACTTC. Protein: CASSPATGRAETQYF. V gene TRBV7-3 combines with J gene TRBJ2-5; D is perhaps TRBD1 (5 bases). The CDR3 has 15 amino acids. CDR1 is SGHTA and CDR2 is FQGTGA in the germline V gene. The V end lost 5 bases, the J end lost 4 bases, and 17 bases lay between the germline ends.

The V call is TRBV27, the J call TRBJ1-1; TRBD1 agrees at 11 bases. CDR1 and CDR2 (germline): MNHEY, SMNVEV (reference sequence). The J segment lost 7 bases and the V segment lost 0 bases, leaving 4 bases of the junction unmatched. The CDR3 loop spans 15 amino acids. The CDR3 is CASSLSPGQGDEAFF. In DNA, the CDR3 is TGTGCCAGCAGTTTATCCCCGGGACAGGGGGATGAAGCTTTCTTT.

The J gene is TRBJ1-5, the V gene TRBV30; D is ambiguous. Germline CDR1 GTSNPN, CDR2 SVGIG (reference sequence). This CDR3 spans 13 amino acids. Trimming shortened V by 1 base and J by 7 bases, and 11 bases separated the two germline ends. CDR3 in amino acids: CAWSAGRYQPQHF. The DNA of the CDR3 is TGTGCCTGGAGTGCTGGCAGGTACCAGCCCCAGCATTTT.

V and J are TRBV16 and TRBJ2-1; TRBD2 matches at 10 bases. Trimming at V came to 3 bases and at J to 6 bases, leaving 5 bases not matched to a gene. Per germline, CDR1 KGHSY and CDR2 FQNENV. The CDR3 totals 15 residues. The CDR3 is CASSQPSGGRNEQFF. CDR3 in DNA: TGTGCCAGCAGCCAGCCTAGCGGGGGCCGCAATGAGCAGTTCTTC.

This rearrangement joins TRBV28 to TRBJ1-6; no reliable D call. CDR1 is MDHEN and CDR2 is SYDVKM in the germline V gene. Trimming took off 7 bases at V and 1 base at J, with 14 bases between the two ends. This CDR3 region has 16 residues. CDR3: CASTQGRGSYNSPLHF. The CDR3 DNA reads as TGTGCCAGCACGCAAGGGCGGGGATCCTATAATTCACCCCTCCACTTT.

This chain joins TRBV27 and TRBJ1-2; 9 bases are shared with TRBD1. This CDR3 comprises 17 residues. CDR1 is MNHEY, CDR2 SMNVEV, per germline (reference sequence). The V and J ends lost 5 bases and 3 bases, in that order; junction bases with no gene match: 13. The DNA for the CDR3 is TGTGCCAGCAGTCCAATGAGGACAGGGGATCCGTACTATGGCTACACCTTC. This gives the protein CASSPMRTGDPYYGYTF.

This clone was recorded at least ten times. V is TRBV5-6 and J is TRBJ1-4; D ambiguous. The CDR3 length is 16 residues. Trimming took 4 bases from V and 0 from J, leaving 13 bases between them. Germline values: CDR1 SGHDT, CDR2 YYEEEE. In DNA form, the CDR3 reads TGTGCCAGCAGCCCCTCGTGGCCCGCAACTAATGAAAAACTGTTTTTT. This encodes CASSPSWPATNEKLFF.

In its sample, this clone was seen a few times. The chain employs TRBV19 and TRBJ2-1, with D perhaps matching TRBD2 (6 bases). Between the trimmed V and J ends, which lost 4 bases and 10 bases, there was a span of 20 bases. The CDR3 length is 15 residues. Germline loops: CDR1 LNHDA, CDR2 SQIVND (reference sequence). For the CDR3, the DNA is TGTGCCAGTAGTAGGGGACTGGGGGTACGGGACGAGCAGTTCTTC. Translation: CASSRGLGVRDEQFF.

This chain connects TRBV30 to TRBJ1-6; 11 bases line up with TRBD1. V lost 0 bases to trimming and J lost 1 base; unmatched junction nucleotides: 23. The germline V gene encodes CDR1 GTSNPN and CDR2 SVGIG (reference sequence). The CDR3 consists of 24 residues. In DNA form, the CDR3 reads TGTGCCTGGAGTGTAGACCCCTTCGCCCGTAGGACAGGGGGCGTCTGGTCCTATAATTCACCCCTCCACTTT. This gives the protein CAWSVDPFARRTGGVWSYNSPLHF. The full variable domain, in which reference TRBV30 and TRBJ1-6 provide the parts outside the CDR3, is SQTIHQWPATLVQPVGSPLSLECTVEGTSNPNLYWYRQAAGRGLQLLFYSVGIGQISSEVPQNLSASRPQDRQFILSSKKLLLSDSGFYLCAWSVDPFARRTGGVWSYNSPLHFGNGTRLTVT.

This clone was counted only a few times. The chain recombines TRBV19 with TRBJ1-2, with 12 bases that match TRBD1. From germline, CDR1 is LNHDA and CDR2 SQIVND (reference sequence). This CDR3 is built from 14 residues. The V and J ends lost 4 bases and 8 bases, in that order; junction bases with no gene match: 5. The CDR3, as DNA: TGTGCCAGTAGTACGGGACAGGGGGCGCCGGGCTACACCTTC. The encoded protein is CASSTGQGAPGYTF. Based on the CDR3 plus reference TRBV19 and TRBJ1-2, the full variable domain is DGGITQSPKYLFRKEGQNVTLSCEQNLNHDAMYWYRQDPGQGLRLIYYSQIVNDFQKGDIAEGYSVSREKKESFPLTVTSAQKNPTAFYLCASSTGQGAPGYTFGSGTRLTVV.

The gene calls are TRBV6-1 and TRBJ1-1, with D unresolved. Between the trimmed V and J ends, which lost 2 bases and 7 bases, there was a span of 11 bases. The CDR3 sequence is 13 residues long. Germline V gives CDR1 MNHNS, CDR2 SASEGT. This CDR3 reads CASSEWWAREAFF. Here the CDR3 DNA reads TGTGCCAGCAGTGAATGGTGGGCCCGTGAAGCTTTCTTT.

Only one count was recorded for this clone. DNA of the CDR3: TGTGCCAGCTCACCGGGGGACAGGGCTGGAAACACCATATATTTT. This sequence encodes CASSPGDRAGNTIYF. J is TRBJ1-3 and V is TRBV18, with 9 nucleotides matching TRBD1. After removal of 3 bases from V and 2 bases from J, the junction contained 2 bases not matched to a gene. The V gene's germline CDR1 is KGHSH and CDR2 LQKENI. The CDR3 contains 15 residues.

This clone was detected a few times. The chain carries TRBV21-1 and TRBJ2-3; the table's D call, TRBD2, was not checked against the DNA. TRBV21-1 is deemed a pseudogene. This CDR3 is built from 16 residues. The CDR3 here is CASTSGLAGGVDTQYF. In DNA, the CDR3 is TGTGCCAGCACCTCGGGACTAGCGGGAGGTGTAGATACGCAGTATTTT.

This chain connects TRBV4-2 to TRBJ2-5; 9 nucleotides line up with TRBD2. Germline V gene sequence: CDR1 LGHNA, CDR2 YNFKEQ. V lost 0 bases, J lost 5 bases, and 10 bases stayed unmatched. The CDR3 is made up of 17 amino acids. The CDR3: CASSQDRGLREGETQYF. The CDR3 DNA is TGTGCCAGCAGCCAAGATCGGGGTCTGCGGGAGGGGGAGACCCAGTACTTC.

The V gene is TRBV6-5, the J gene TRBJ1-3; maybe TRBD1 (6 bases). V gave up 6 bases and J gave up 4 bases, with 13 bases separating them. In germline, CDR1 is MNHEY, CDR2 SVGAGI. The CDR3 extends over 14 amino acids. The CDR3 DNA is TGTGCCAGCAGACGCGGACAGTGGGGAAACACCATATATTTT. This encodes CASRRGQWGNTIYF.

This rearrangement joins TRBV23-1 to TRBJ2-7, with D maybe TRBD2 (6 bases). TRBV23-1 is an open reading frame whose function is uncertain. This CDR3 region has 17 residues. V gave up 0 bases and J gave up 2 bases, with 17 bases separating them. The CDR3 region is CASSQSGDSQITYEQYF. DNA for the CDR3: TGCGCCAGCAGTCAATCGGGGGACTCCCAAATCACCTACGAGCAGTACTTC.

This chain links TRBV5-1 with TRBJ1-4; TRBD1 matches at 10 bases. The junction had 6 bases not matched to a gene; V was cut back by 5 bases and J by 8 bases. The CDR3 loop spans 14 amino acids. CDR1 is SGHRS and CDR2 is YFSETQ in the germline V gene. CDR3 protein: CASSSGTGVEKLFF. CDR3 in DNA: TGCGCCAGCAGTTCCGGGACAGGGGTCGAAAAACTGTTTTTT. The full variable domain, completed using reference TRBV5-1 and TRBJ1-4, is KAGVTQTPRYLIKTRGQQVTLSCSPISGHRSVSWYQQTPGQGLQFLFEYFSETQRNKGNFPGRFSGRQFSNSRSEMNVSTLELGDSALYLCASSSGTGVEKLFFGSGTQLSVL.

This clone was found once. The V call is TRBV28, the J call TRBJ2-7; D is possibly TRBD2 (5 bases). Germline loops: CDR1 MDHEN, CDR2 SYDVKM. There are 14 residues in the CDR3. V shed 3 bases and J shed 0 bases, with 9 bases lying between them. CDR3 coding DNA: TGTGCCAGCAGTTTCGGACTTAGCTCCTACGAGCAGTACTTC. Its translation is CASSFGLSSYEQYF.

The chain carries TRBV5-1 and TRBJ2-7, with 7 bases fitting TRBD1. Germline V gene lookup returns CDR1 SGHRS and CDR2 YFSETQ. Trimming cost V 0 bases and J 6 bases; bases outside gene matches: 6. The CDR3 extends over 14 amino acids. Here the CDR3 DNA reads TGCGCCAGCAGCTTGGCCGCGACAGGGAGCGAGCAGTACTTC. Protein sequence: CASSLAATGSEQYF.

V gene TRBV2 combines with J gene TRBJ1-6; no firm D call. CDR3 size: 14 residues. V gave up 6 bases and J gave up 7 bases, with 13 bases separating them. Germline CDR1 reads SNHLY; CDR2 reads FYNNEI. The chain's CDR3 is CASRRNIDNSPLHF. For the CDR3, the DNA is TGTGCCAGCAGGAGGAATATAGACAATTCACCCCTCCACTTT.

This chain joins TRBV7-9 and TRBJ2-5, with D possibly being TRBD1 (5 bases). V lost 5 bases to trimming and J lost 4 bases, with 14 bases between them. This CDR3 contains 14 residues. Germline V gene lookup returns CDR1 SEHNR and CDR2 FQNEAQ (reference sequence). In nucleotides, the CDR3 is TGTGCCAGCAGCCCTTGGCAGGGAAGAGAGACCCAGTACTTC. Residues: CASSPWQGRETQYF.

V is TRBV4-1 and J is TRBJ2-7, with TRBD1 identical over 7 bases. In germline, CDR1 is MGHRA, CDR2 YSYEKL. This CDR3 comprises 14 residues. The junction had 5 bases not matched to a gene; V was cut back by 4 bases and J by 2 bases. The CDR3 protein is CASSPEGQTYEQYF. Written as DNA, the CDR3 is TGCGCCAGCAGCCCCGAGGGACAGACCTACGAGCAGTACTTC.

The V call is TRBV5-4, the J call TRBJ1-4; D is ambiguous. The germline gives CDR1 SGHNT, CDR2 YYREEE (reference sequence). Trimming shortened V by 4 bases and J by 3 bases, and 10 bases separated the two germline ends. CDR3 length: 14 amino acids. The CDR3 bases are TGTGCCAGCAGCCCGGGAGCGGCTAATGAAAAACTGTTTTTT. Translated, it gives CASSPGAANEKLFF.

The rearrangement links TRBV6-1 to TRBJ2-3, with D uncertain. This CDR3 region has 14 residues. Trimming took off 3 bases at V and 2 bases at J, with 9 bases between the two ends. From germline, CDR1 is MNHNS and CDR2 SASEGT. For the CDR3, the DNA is TGTGCCAGCAGTGACGTTAGATACACAGATACGCAGTATTTT. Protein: CASSDVRYTDTQYF.

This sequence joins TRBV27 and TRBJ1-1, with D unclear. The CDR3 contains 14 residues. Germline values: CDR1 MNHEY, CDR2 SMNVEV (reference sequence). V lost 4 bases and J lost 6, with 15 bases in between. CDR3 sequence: CASSSFGSISEAFF. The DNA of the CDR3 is TGTGCCAGCAGTTCGTTCGGGTCGATCTCTGAAGCTTTCTTT.